This section outlines one TCR beta chain sequence together with its context. The specificity of this receptor is unknown. Per-base quality was not reported, and no clone a single base away is much larger than it. V and J are trimmed by 5 bases and 1 base, and the gene matches miss 19 bases of the junction. The CDR1 and CDR2 encoded by the germline V gene (reference sequence) are PRHDT and FYEKMQ. From the cysteine up to the phenylalanine, the CDR3 has a length of 19 residues. Only the CDR3 part of the read is kept: 57 bases, read in frame from the first base. This specimen belongs to a study of blood T cell repertoires in COVID-19 (dated by TCRdb to the early 2020s). In terms of the full investigation: Collaborator samples came from the United States, Italy and Spain and covered acute and convalescent phases of COVID-19. The prospective study material was composed of cDNA or gDNA derived from T cells, B-cell-depleted T cells, or PBMCs. Subjects who had been exposed to COVID-19, were actively infected with it, or had recovered from it provided the deeply sampled blood TCRbeta repertoires that made up the dataset. The repertoires were made available in a free public database intended to serve as a resource for research on the immune response to SARS-CoV-2. Samples came from the ongoing ImmuneRACE study (first 160 participants) plus 1,254 subjects from 6 global collaborators. Sample metadata almost always included a de-identified subject ID, COVID-19 status, age in years and sex. Where available, HLA class I and class II types were taken from metadata supplied by the sample provider and were not determined by assay-based typing. What the work shows at the level of the full study, not this receptor alone: Clinical and demographic metadata were provided uncurated, with the amount varying by source and participant.

The immunoSEQ Assay, a bias-controlled multiplex PCR, was used to amplify TCRbeta CDR3 regions from genomic DNA. From the authors' description of their analysis: The number of nucleated cells in each sample was estimated from the amplification of reference gene primers within the assay. To quantify the absolute abundance of each unique TCRbeta CDR3 rearrangement, sequence reads were collapsed and filtered. Productive Simpson clonality was computed per sample as the square root of Simpson's diversity index over productive rearrangements. The source is immuneACCESS, and TCRdb retained only in-frame sequences with V and J called. Part of the clones is not carried over; for the studies checked, unresolved V genes explain less than half of this, and the remainder is unexplained. That table gives V, J and clone size, and the DNA gave D and trimming. Counted in this sample were under 45,000 clones; approximately 91% of them appeared once. The top ten clonotypes cover under 0.4% of the sample.

The collaborating institutions used their own protocols to collect whole blood in K2EDTA tubes. For TCRbeta analysis, collaborators shipped samples in one of three forms: frozen whole blood, isolated PBMCs, or DNA extracted from either of those sample types. Sequencing input: peripheral blood. This TCR derives from a human donor in a cohort sampled during active COVID-19. The chain joins TRBV13 to TRBJ1-1, with 7 central nucleotides matching TRBD1. The nucleotide sequence reads TGTGCCAGCAGCCCAGCCCCTACAGGGGTTCTATGGTGGAACACTGAAGCTTTCTTT. The resulting protein is CASSPAPTGVLWWNTEAFF.